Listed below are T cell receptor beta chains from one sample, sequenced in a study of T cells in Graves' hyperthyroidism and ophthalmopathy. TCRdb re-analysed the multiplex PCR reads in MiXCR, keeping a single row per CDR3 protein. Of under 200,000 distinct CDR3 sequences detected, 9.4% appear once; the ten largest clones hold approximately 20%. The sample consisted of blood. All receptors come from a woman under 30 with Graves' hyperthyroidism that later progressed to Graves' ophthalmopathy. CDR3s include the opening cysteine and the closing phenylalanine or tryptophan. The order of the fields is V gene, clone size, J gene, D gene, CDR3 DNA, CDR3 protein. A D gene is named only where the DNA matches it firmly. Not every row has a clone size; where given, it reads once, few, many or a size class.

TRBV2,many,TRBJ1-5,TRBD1,TGTGCCAGCAGACGGGACAGGGTTACCAATCAGCCCCAGCATTTT,CASRRDRVTNQPQHF
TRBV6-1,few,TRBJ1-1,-,TGTGCCAGCAGTCGTGGACAGCTCCCTGAAGCTTTCTTT,CASSRGQLPEAFF
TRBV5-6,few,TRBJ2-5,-,TGTGCCAGCACCGCGCTCGATCGGTGGGAGACCCAGTACTTC,CASTALDRWETQYF
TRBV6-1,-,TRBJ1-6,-,TGTGCCAGCAGTGACCAAAACAGGGTGATAGTTTCACCCCTCCACTTT,CASSDQNRVIVSPLHF
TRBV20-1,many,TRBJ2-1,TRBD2,TGCAGTTCCGGGGAAGGGACTACTGACTACAATGAGCAGTTCTTC,CSSGEGTTDYNEQFF
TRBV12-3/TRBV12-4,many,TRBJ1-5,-,TGTGCCAGCAGGCCCAATCCCAATCAGCCCCAGCATTTT,CASRPNPNQPQHF
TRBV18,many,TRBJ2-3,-,TGTGCCAGCTCAAGGGAGACAGATACGCAGTATTTT,CASSRETDTQYF
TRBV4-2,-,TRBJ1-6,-,TGTGCCAGCAGCCAAGGGGCGGAAATCAATAATTCACCCCTCCACTTT,CASSQGAEINNSPLHF
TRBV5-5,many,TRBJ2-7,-,TGTGCCAGCAGCTTGACAATTCGGGACAACGCCTACGAGCAGTACTTC,CASSLTIRDNAYEQYF
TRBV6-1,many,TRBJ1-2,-,TGTGCCAGCAGTCGACAATCCGATGGCTACACCTTC,CASSRQSDGYTF